What follows is one T cell receptor (beta chain) and its context. The antigen remains unidentified. Data came from immunoSEQ multiplex PCR; TCRdb stores just in-frame clones and leaves some out. Here the sample spans approximately 100,000 clones, approximately 87% being singletons. Trimming cost V 4 bases and J 4 bases; bases outside gene matches: 6. Germline-derived CDR1 and CDR2 are SGHRS and YFSETQ. The length of the CDR3 is 14 residues. The sample comes from a study of T cell responses to AZD1222 COVID-19 vaccine. Study results and limitations: Females outnumbered males among donors, who were mostly white British; clonal diversity was possibly underestimated. CD4 TCRs linked to vaccination spanned spike, dominating at 160-218 and 743-854.

The sequencing used peripheral blood, collected on day 0 of AZD1222 vaccination. The sequence derives from an adult in good health. V gene TRBV5-1 combines with J gene TRBJ2-5; 8 bases fit TRBD2. Here the CDR3 DNA reads TGCGCCAGCAGCCCGGGGGCGGGAGGAGAGACCCAGTACTTC. This sequence encodes CASSPGAGGETQYF.